The clone carrying this T cell receptor (beta chain) was found once. Its antigen is currently unknown. The V and J ends lost 4 bases and 0 bases respectively, with 12 bases between them. Germline assignment: CDR1 MGHRA and CDR2 YSYEKL. There are 15 residues in the CDR3. Measured with immunoSEQ multiplex PCR; TCRdb has only the in-frame clones, and not every one. The profile shows 50,000 to 60,000 clones, 75% to 90% of them singletons. The data are from a study of a mutant IDH1 vaccine in newly diagnosed glioma. About the research overall: Eight vaccine injections were given to patients in weeks 1, 3, 5, 7, 11, 15, 19 and 23. Vaccination began 4-6 weeks post radiotherapy alone, or with temozolomide cycles. Patients had received radiotherapy, temozolomide, or both previously, most receiving both.

The time point was: week 23, last vaccination. All doses held 300 ug of mutant IDH1 20-mer peptide, with topical imiquimod. The chain recombines TRBV4-1 with TRBJ1-1; D is perhaps TRBD1 (5 bases). Sequences were derived from PBMCs, sampled from a glioma patient whose treatment included an IDH1 peptide vaccine. The receptor's source is a man in his forties or fifties with glioma. As DNA, the CDR3 is TGCGCCAGCAGCCTCCGCGACAGCATGAACACTGAAGCTTTCTTT. Translated, it gives CASSLRDSMNTEAFF.